A single sample gave rise to the 20 T cell receptor beta chains below, sequenced in a study of blood T cell repertoires in COVID-19. The protocol was immunoSEQ multiplex PCR, while the TCRdb copy is restricted to in-frame clones and leaves out a portion. Among over 100,000 clones, about four fifths were seen once, and the ten largest hold around 3.9%. The sample comprised peripheral blood. The receptors were sampled from a woman at least 80 years old with acute or convalescent COVID-19.

The chain recombines TRBV5-3 with TRBJ1-6; D is perhaps TRBD1 (5 bases). TRBV5-3 is an open reading frame, and its role is uncertain. V was cut by 1 base and J by 12 bases, with 23 bases left in between. This CDR3 contains 17 residues. As DNA, the CDR3 is TGTGCCAGAAGCTTGACAGACCGGGACTCACCCGAGGGACCCCTCCACTTT. It specifies CARSLTDRDSPEGPLHF.

This clone has a handful of counts. The J gene is TRBJ1-2, the V gene TRBV29-1; D perhaps matches TRBD1 (6 bases). This CDR3 region has 11 residues. Germline assignment: CDR1 SQVTM and CDR2 ANQGSEA. Trimming cost V 5 bases and J 8 bases, with 12 bases left between them. CDR3 sequence (DNA): TGCAGCGTTCGGGGGGCGCCCGGCTACACCTTC. It is translated as CSVRGAPGYTF.

This clone was seen just once. CDR3 sequence (DNA): TGTGCCAGCAGCTTAGCGTCGGGACAGGGGTATGGCTACACCTTC. Protein product: CASSLASGQGYGYTF. The V gene is TRBV7-2, the J gene TRBJ1-2, with 10 bases identical to TRBD1. CDR1 and CDR2 from the germline V gene are SGHTA and FQGNSA. Trimming cost V 0 bases and J 5 bases; bases outside gene matches: 3. This CDR3 spans 15 amino acids. Based on the CDR3 plus reference TRBV7-2 and TRBJ1-2, the full variable domain is GAGVSQSPSNKVTEKGKDVELRCDPISGHTALYWYRQSLGQGLEFLIYFQGNSAPDKSGLPSDRFSAERTGGSVSTLTIQRTQQEDSAVYLCASSLASGQGYGYTFGSGTRLTVV.

V gene TRBV7-2 combines with J gene TRBJ2-5, with D perhaps TRBD1 (6 bases). The germline V gene has CDR1 SGHTA and CDR2 FQGNSA. This CDR3 is built from 14 residues. Trimming shortened V by 2 bases and J by 2 bases, and 9 bases separated the two germline ends. Written as DNA, the CDR3 is TGTGCCAGCAGCTTACGGACAGAGCAAGAGACCCAGTACTTC. This translates into CASSLRTEQETQYF.

Regarding this clone: In the same sample, other DNA sequences code for this CDR3. The genes are TRBV7-2 and TRBJ2-7; 10 nucleotides agree with TRBD2. CDR1 and CDR2 from the germline V gene are SGHTA and FQGNSA. The CDR3 extends over 14 amino acids. V shed 3 bases and J 4 bases; nucleotides not matched to a gene: 3. As DNA, the CDR3 is TGTGCCAGCAGCTTGGCTAGCGGGAGTTACGAGCAGTACTTC. Amino acids: CASSLASGSYEQYF.

The genes are TRBV6-6 and TRBJ1-5, with 8 positions matching TRBD1. CDR3 length: 20 residues. Germline V gene data show CDR1 as MNHNY and CDR2 as SVGAGI (reference sequence). With 6 bases clipped from V and 0 bases from J, the junction kept 19 bases outside the gene matches. The DNA of the CDR3 is TGTGCCAGCAGCCTATATCCCGGACAGGGAATGGTGTATAGCAATCAGCCCCAGCATTTT. Its protein product is CASSLYPGQGMVYSNQPQHF.

This sequence joins TRBV6-5 and TRBJ2-2; 9 nucleotides line up with TRBD2. This CDR3 has 16 amino acids. V dropped 2 bases and J dropped 4; count of bases not matched to a gene: 5. The germline V gene has CDR1 MNHEY and CDR2 SVGAGI. The CDR3 region is CASSYGLAGTTGELFF. The DNA for the CDR3 is TGTGCCAGCAGTTACGGGCTAGCGGGGACCACCGGGGAGCTGTTTTTT.

The chain recombines TRBV9 with TRBJ2-2; a possible D gene is TRBD2 (6 bases). The CDR3 runs to 18 residues. Germline V lookup: CDR1 SGDLS, CDR2 YYNGEE. Between the trimmed V and J ends, which lost 0 bases and 0 bases, there was a span of 15 bases. The CDR3 DNA reads TGTGCCAGCAGCGTAGGGATAAGTAGGACTACGAACACCGGGGAGCTGTTTTTT. This gives the protein CASSVGISRTTNTGELFF. Based on the CDR3 plus reference TRBV9 and TRBJ2-2, the full variable domain is DSGVTQTPKHLITATGQRVTLRCSPRSGDLSVYWYQQSLDQGLQFLIQYYNGEERAKGNILERFSAQQFPDLHSELNLSSLELGDSALYFCASSVGISRTTNTGELFFGEGSRLTVL.

On this clone itself: Other DNA sequences of this sample code for an identical CDR3. The chain couples TRBV19 to TRBJ1-5, with D possibly TRBD1 on 5 matching bases. V gave up 8 bases and J gave up 0 bases, with 5 bases separating them. The CDR3 covers 12 residues. CDR1 is LNHDA, CDR2 SQIVND, per germline (reference sequence). CDR3 protein: CASQGSNQPQHF. Here the CDR3 DNA reads TGTGCCAGTCAGGGTAGCAATCAGCCCCAGCATTTT.

This chain uses TRBV7-6 with TRBJ1-2; no firm D call. The germline gives CDR1 SGHVS, CDR2 FNYEAQ. Deletions cut 5 bases from V and 8 bases from J, with 15 bases between. The CDR3 is 13 residues long. The CDR3 region has the DNA TGTGCCAGCAGCCCAGAGGCGGCGTTGGGCTACACCTTC. It codes for CASSPEAALGYTF.

This clone was counted a few times. The chain links TRBV5-4 to TRBJ1-5, with D unclear. There are 13 residues in the CDR3. The V and J ends lost 0 bases and 4 bases respectively, with 5 bases between them. Germline assignment: CDR1 SGHNT and CDR2 YYREEE (reference sequence). The CDR3 sequence: CASSLEQNQPQHF. The DNA of the CDR3 is TGTGCCAGCAGCTTGGAACAGAATCAGCCCCAGCATTTT.

This clone has a single count. The CDR3 sequence: CSASLAASEKLFF. CDR3 nucleotide sequence: TGCAGTGCTAGTTTGGCGGCGTCCGAAAAACTGTTTTTT. The chain has TRBV20-1 and TRBJ1-4; D uncertain. Per germline, CDR1 DFQATT and CDR2 SNEGSKA (reference sequence). The CDR3 has 13 amino acids. V was cut by 3 bases and J by 8 bases, with 13 bases left in between.

This clone was seen only once. The genes are TRBV9 and TRBJ2-1, with 12 bases matching TRBD2. Germline assignment: CDR1 SGDLS and CDR2 YYNGEE. This CDR3 comprises 15 residues. The J segment lost 6 bases and the V segment lost 2 bases, leaving 3 bases of the junction unmatched. The CDR3 protein is CASSVGLAGTNEQFF. Written as DNA, the CDR3 is TGTGCCAGCAGCGTCGGACTAGCGGGGACCAATGAGCAGTTCTTC.

This clone was counted a few times. J is TRBJ1-2 and V is TRBV6-2 or TRBV6-3; 8 bases align to TRBD1. Germline lookup yields CDR1 MNHEY and CDR2 SVGEGT. Germline trimming cut 5 bases from V and 4 bases from J; bases unmatched to any gene: 6. The CDR3 contains 14 residues. As DNA, the CDR3 is TGTGCCAGCAGTAGGACAGGGAGTTCCTATGGCTACACCTTC. It yields the protein CASSRTGSSYGYTF.

The rearrangement links TRBV6-5 to TRBJ1-1; 7 bases agree with TRBD1. The CDR3 contains 12 residues. The germline V gene encodes CDR1 MNHEY and CDR2 SVGAGI. This CDR3 reads CKAGGRNTEAFF. DNA for the CDR3: TGTAAGGCAGGGGGGCGGAACACTGAAGCTTTCTTT.

This clone was detected only once. V is TRBV5-6 and J is TRBJ1-6; D call uncertain. Germline lookup yields CDR1 SGHDT and CDR2 YYEEEE. The CDR3 has 15 amino acids. The V end lost 4 bases, the J end lost 6 bases, and 14 bases lay between the germline ends. This CDR3 is CASSLIGQTNSPLHF. CDR3 DNA sequence: TGTGCCAGCAGCCTTATTGGCCAAACTAATTCACCCCTCCACTTT.

The chain joins TRBV9 to TRBJ2-5; 9 nucleotides match TRBD2. This CDR3 is 17 amino acids long. CDR1 and CDR2 from the germline V gene are SGDLS and YYNGEE. Trimming took 4 bases from V and 6 from J; bases not matched to a gene: 16. This chain's CDR3 is CASSSSTSGLRSQTQYF. CDR3 coding DNA: TGTGCCAGCAGCTCTTCGACTAGCGGATTGAGGTCCCAGACCCAGTACTTC.

A word on this clone: The germline gene is not matched at one end of the junction; a read error may be the cause. The genes are TRBV2 and TRBJ1-5; D unclear. The CDR3 contains 14 residues. CDR1 is SNHLY, CDR2 FYNNEI, per germline. CDR3 nucleotides: TGTGCCAGCAGCGAAGCGAGGGGCAATCAGCCCCAGCATTTT. Protein: CASSEARGNQPQHF.

This clone was seen only a few times. This sequence joins TRBV6-5 and TRBJ1-6; 7 bases fit TRBD1. Germline-derived CDR1 and CDR2 are MNHEY and SVGAGI. Germline trimming cut 4 bases from V and 7 bases from J; bases unmatched to any gene: 10. The CDR3 covers 16 residues. The CDR3 sequence: CASSFFRDSENSPLHF. CDR3 bases: TGTGCCAGCAGTTTTTTCCGGGACAGCGAAAATTCACCCCTCCACTTT.

The rearrangement links TRBV6-2 or TRBV6-3 to TRBJ2-4, with D perhaps TRBD2 (6 bases). This CDR3 has 13 amino acids. Per the germline V gene, CDR1 is MNHEY and CDR2 is SVGEGT. V lost 5 bases, J lost 2 bases, and 7 bases lay in between. CDR3 residues: CASSGDSKNIQYF. Here the CDR3 DNA reads TGTGCCAGCAGTGGGGACTCCAAAAACATTCAGTACTTC.